Listed below are T cell receptor beta chains from one sample, sequenced in a study of response to subunit inactivated influenza vaccine. TCRdb itself ran the RT-PCR reads through MiXCR, one entry per CDR3 protein. This table holds hundreds of thousands of distinct CDR3 sequences, 25% found once. The sequences come from CD4+ T cells sorted from PBMCs, collected approximately 5 days after vaccination. The receptors here all came from a man in his fifties or sixties who received an inactivated influenza vaccine. CDR3s include the opening cysteine and the closing phenylalanine or tryptophan. Each record gives: D gene, clone size, J gene, V gene, CDR3 protein, CDR3 DNA. A D gene is named only where the DNA matches it firmly. Expanded clones get a size class; other rows say once, few or many, or leave the size out.

- - TRBJ2-3 TRBV4-2 CASSQPGGGRGTDTQYF TGTGCCAGCAGCCAACCGGGCGGGGGCCGGGGCACAGATACGCAGTATTTT
- - TRBJ2-7 TRBV7-2 CASSPRKGDYEQYF TGTGCCAGCAGCCCACGGAAAGGGGACTACGAGCAGTACTTC
- few TRBJ1-4 TRBV28 CASSSKLAVNEKLFF TGTGCCAGCAGTTCTAAACTGGCAGTGAATGAAAAACTGTTTTTT
- - TRBJ1-2 TRBV10-3 CATQITGNYGYTF TGTGCCACCCAGATTACAGGAAACTATGGCTACACCTTC
TRBD1 few TRBJ2-3 TRBV11-3 CASSVGQGHTDTQYF TGTGCCAGCAGCGTGGGACAGGGGCACACAGATACGCAGTATTTT
- few TRBJ2-1 TRBV7-2 CASSLQGGDEQFF TGTGCCAGCAGCCTGCAGGGGGGGGATGAGCAGTTCTTC
TRBD1 - TRBJ2-2 TRBV2 CASKDRPWSGELFF TGTGCCAGCAAGGACAGGCCGTGGTCCGGGGAGCTGTTTTTT
TRBD1 - TRBJ2-2 TRBV10-1 CASSELRGPNTGELFF TGCGCCAGCAGTGAGCTTAGGGGGCCGAACACCGGGGAGCTGTTTTTT
- few TRBJ2-3 TRBV10-1 CASAREDTQYF TGCGCCAGCGCTCGGGAAGATACGCAGTATTTT
- - TRBJ1-4 TRBV6-1 CASRPFEQGNEKLFF TGTGCCAGCAGGCCCTTCGAGCAGGGGAATGAAAAACTGTTTTTT
- - TRBJ2-3 TRBV10-3 CAISKIGAPSTDTQYF TGTGCCATCAGTAAGATTGGGGCGCCTAGCACAGATACGCAGTATTTT
TRBD1 - TRBJ1-1 TRBV12-5 CASGFRTGENTEAFF TGTGCTAGTGGTTTCCGGACAGGTGAGAACACTGAAGCTTTCTTT
- few TRBJ2-3 TRBV27 CASSLFAGTTDTQYF TGTGCCAGCAGTTTATTTGCGGGAACCACAGATACGCAGTATTTT
TRBD2 few TRBJ2-7 TRBV29-1 CSVEVRTSGRRYEQYF TGCAGCGTTGAAGTAAGGACTAGCGGCCGAAGGTACGAGCAGTACTTC
- - TRBJ2-1 TRBV24-1 CATSGERPYEQFF TGTGCCACCAGTGGCGAGAGGCCATATGAGCAGTTCTTC
- - TRBJ2-1 TRBV4-3 CASSQDNFGTEQFF TGCGCCAGCAGCCAAGATAACTTCGGAACTGAGCAGTTCTTC
- few TRBJ2-7 TRBV20-1 CSARQTPTRTYEQYF TGCAGTGCTCGGCAGACCCCCACCCGGACCTACGAGCAGTACTTC
TRBD2 few TRBJ2-1 TRBV5-1 CASYVGASGGNEQFF TGCGCCAGCTACGTGGGAGCTAGCGGGGGGAATGAGCAGTTCTTC
- few TRBJ2-3 TRBV29-1 CSVVGRGTDTQYF TGCAGCGTTGTCGGACGAGGCACAGATACGCAGTATTTT
TRBD2 - TRBJ2-1 TRBV7-2 CASSSRGLAEYNEQFF TGTGCCAGCAGCTCGAGGGGCCTAGCGGAGTACAATGAGCAGTTCTTC
TRBD1 - TRBJ2-7 TRBV29-1 CSVKGQGASYEQYF TGCAGCGTTAAGGGACAGGGGGCGTCCTACGAGCAGTACTTC
TRBD2 - TRBJ2-2 TRBV20-1 CSATGTSGGASGELFF TGCAGTGCCACCGGGACTAGCGGGGGGGCGTCCGGGGAGCTGTTTTTT
- - TRBJ2-1 TRBV4-1 CASSQGPASSYNEQFF TGCGCCAGCAGCCAAGGGCCAGCGAGCTCCTACAATGAGCAGTTCTTC
TRBD1 - TRBJ2-7 TRBV6-1 CASKKDRGLYEQYF TGTGCCAGCAAAAAAGACAGGGGTCTCTACGAGCAGTACTTC
TRBD1 once TRBJ2-5 TRBV4-3 CASSLYRGQGDTQYF TGCGCCAGCAGCCTATACAGGGGGCAGGGAGATACCCAGTACTTC
- - TRBJ2-1 TRBV5-5 CASSLVRGDNEQFF TGTGCCAGCAGCTTGGTGCGGGGCGACAATGAGCAGTTCTTC
TRBD2 few TRBJ2-1 TRBV6-5 CASSSQLAGGVEQFF TGTGCCAGCAGTTCCCAATTGGCTGGGGGGGTTGAGCAGTTCTTC
- - TRBJ2-3 TRBV4-2 CASSQALSGSTDTQYF TGTGCCAGCAGCCAAGCCCTCAGCGGTAGCACAGATACGCAGTATTTT
- - TRBJ2-3 TRBV10-3 CAISEVGTSPTDTQYF TGTGCCATCAGTGAGGTCGGAACTTCACCCACAGATACGCAGTATTTT
TRBD2 few TRBJ2-1 TRBV24-1 CATSDLASGTYEQFF TGTGCCACCAGTGATTTGGCTAGCGGGACCTATGAGCAGTTCTTC
TRBD2 - TRBJ2-1 TRBV6-1 CASRASGNGEQFF TGTGCCAGCAGGGCCAGCGGGAATGGCGAGCAGTTCTTC
TRBD1 - TRBJ2-5 TRBV20-1 CSTRQGQETQYF TGCAGTACGAGACAGGGACAAGAGACCCAGTACTTC
- - TRBJ2-1 TRBV10-3 CAIQGGTEEQFF TGTGCCATCCAAGGTGGGACGGAGGAGCAGTTCTTC
TRBD1 few TRBJ2-2 TRBV12-3/TRBV12-4 CASKTGTGVSGELFF TGTGCCAGCAAAACCGGGACAGGGGTTTCCGGGGAGCTGTTTTTT
TRBD2 few TRBJ2-7 TRBV7-9 CASSLAAGGNSYEQYF TGTGCCAGCAGCTTAGCAGCGGGAGGGAACTCCTACGAGCAGTACTTC
TRBD2 - TRBJ2-3 TRBV5-1 CASSRRGAASTDTQYF TGCGCCAGCAGCCGGCGGGGGGCAGCTAGCACAGATACGCAGTATTTT
TRBD2 once TRBJ2-7 TRBV7-2 CASSYLGGEQYF TGTGCCAGCAGCTATTTGGGAGGGGAGCAGTACTTC
TRBD1 - TRBJ2-3 TRBV20-1 CSANSGQGAGTQYF TGCAGTGCTAACTCGGGACAGGGTGCGGGTACGCAGTATTTT
- few TRBJ2-2 TRBV10-1 CASSTGTPVGELFF TGCGCCAGCAGCACCGGGACTCCCGTCGGGGAGCTGTTTTTT
- few TRBJ1-3 TRBV28 CASSLPGGRNTIYF TGTGCCAGCAGTCTCCCGGGGGGACGAAACACCATATATTTT
- few TRBJ2-7 TRBV5-5 CASSLNRWGYEQYF TGTGCCAGCAGCTTGAACAGGTGGGGCTACGAGCAGTACTTC